Listed below are T cell receptor beta chains from one sample, sequenced in a study of radiotherapy plus CTLA-4 blockade in lung cancer. Clones were read by immunoSEQ multiplex PCR, and TCRdb kept only the in-frame ones, dropping some. The table has about 77,000 clones, roughly 70% seen once. Specimen: peripheral blood, collected from a patient treated with radiotherapy plus ipilimumab. All receptors come from a human donor with non-small cell lung cancer whose response to radiotherapy plus ipilimumab could not be evaluated. The CDR3 runs from the conserved cysteine through the conserved F or W.

j_call cdr3_length v_call cdr3_aa
TRBJ2-7 15 TRBV5-1 CASSLAGTSENEQYF
TRBJ2-3 16 TRBV7-8 CASSFGLAGHGDTQYF
TRBJ1-1 13 TRBV28 CASSFPGGTEAFF
TRBJ1-2 15 TRBV4-1 CASSQDHGQWPGYTF
TRBJ2-1 15 TRBV5-6 CASSLAGGDDNEQFF
TRBJ2-4 15 TRBV6-5 CASSSEQGSKNIQYF
TRBJ1-1 18 TRBV12-5 CASGLGLTTRQGYTEAFF
TRBJ2-5 13 TRBV7-7 CASSPGGRETQYF
TRBJ2-1 14 TRBV7-2 CASSPQGASNEQFF
TRBJ1-1 13 TRBV11-3 CASSRRVGSEAFF
TRBJ1-5 11 TRBV2 CASSEKLAQHF
TRBJ1-1 12 TRBV9 CASSVAEEGAFF
TRBJ2-7 16 TRBV10-3 CAISESAAGLGYEQYF
TRBJ2-3 14 TRBV7-9 CASSLVGQPDTQYF